The 17 T cell receptor beta chains given below trace back to one sample, sequenced in a study of blood T cell repertoires in COVID-19. Sequencing used immunoSEQ multiplex PCR; TCRdb keeps in-frame clones, though not all of them. The sample shows 300,000 or so clones, about 91% of them seen only once. Material for sequencing was peripheral blood. The receptors were sampled from a woman aged 30 to 39 who had recovered from COVID-19.

This chain connects TRBV6-6 to TRBJ1-1; D uncertain. Germline CDR1 reads MNHNY; CDR2 reads SVGAGI (reference sequence). V lost 2 bases and J 4 bases, leaving 11 bases between the germline ends. The CDR3 spans 14 residues. The CDR3 reads CASSYPQRGTEAFF. CDR3 DNA sequence: TGTGCCAGCAGTTACCCCCAGCGGGGCACTGAAGCTTTCTTT.

The chain recombines TRBV28 with TRBJ1-2, with D possibly matching TRBD1 (6 bases). Germline V gene sequence: CDR1 MDHEN, CDR2 SYDVKM. The CDR3 is 13 amino acids. V dropped 6 bases and J dropped 4 bases, with 12 bases sitting between them. The CDR3 DNA sequence: TGTGCCAGCAGCCTTGTGGGGGCCTATGGCTACACCTTC. Its protein is CASSLVGAYGYTF.

Only one count was recorded for this clone. The rearrangement links TRBV18 to TRBJ2-1; tentatively, D is TRBD2 (5 bases). This CDR3 has 14 residues. V shed 2 bases and J shed 3 bases, with 8 bases lying between them. Germline CDR1 reads KGHSH; CDR2 reads LQKENI. The CDR3 sequence is CASSPSRDYNEQFF. Here the CDR3 DNA reads TGTGCCAGCTCACCATCGAGGGACTACAATGAGCAGTTCTTC.

The chain recombines TRBV14 with TRBJ2-7, with 8 bases fitting TRBD1. CDR3 size: 15 residues. The V gene end was trimmed by 6 bases and the J gene end by 2 bases; junction bases not matched to a gene: 9. CDR1 and CDR2 (germline): SGHDN, FVKESK. CDR3 coding DNA: TGTGCCAGCAGTTTAGCCGGGACAGGAGCCTACGAGCAGTACTTC. The encoded protein is CASSLAGTGAYEQYF.

The rearrangement joins TRBV5-1 to TRBJ2-7; D is possibly TRBD2 (6 bases). V was cut by 4 bases and J by 0 bases, with 14 bases left in between. From germline, CDR1 is SGHRS and CDR2 YFSETQ. This CDR3 has 15 amino acids. DNA for the CDR3: TGCGCCAGCAGCCGCGGGAACACAGGCTCCTACGAGCAGTACTTC. This encodes CASSRGNTGSYEQYF.

V usage is TRBV4-2 and J usage is TRBJ2-1, with TRBD1 identical over 9 bases. CDR3 length: 15 residues. Germline V gene sequence: CDR1 LGHNA, CDR2 YNFKEQ. The junction had 6 bases not matched to a gene; V was cut back by 5 bases and J by 4 bases. CDR3 protein: CASSYDRGSYNEQFF. The CDR3 nucleotides read TGTGCCAGCAGCTACGACAGGGGGTCTTACAATGAGCAGTTCTTC.

The CDR3 here is CASSESSGSYEQYF. Written as DNA, the CDR3 is TGTGCCAGCAGCGAATCTAGCGGGAGCTACGAGCAGTACTTC. V and J are TRBV9 and TRBJ2-7, with 10 bases lining up with TRBD2. With V trimmed by 3 bases and J by 3 bases, 3 bases remained unmatched. The CDR3 has 14 residues. Germline values: CDR1 SGDLS, CDR2 YYNGEE.

V usage is TRBV7-2 and J usage is TRBJ1-2; 12 bases align to TRBD1. Germline V gene sequence: CDR1 SGHTA, CDR2 FQGNSA. There are 17 residues in the CDR3. V lost 5 bases to trimming and J lost 4 bases; unmatched junction nucleotides: 11. The CDR3 here is CASSPGTGGLVGYGYTF. For the CDR3, the DNA is TGTGCCAGCAGCCCCGGGACAGGGGGCCTCGTGGGCTATGGCTACACCTTC.

This chain joins TRBV12-3 or TRBV12-4 and TRBJ1-5; D uncertain. The CDR3 length is 11 residues. The V end was cut by 6 bases, the J end by 3 bases, with 3 bases between. CDR3 coding DNA: TGTGCCAGCAGCCTCAATCAGCCCCAGCATTTT. This codes for CASSLNQPQHF.

This chain joins TRBV30 and TRBJ1-5; TRBD1 aligns across 8 bases. Unmatched junction bases numbered 9, after V lost 2 bases and J lost 6 bases. The CDR3 consists of 15 residues. The germline CDR1 and CDR2 sequences are GTSNPN and SVGIG (reference sequence). This CDR3 reads CAWSIKDRDGQPQHF. The DNA for the CDR3 is TGTGCCTGGAGTATCAAGGACAGGGACGGTCAGCCCCAGCATTTT.

The chain is built from TRBV28 and TRBJ1-2; D is possibly TRBD1 (6 bases). V lost 6 bases, J lost 7 bases, and 12 bases lay in between. The CDR3 loop spans 12 amino acids. Germline CDR1 and CDR2: MDHEN and SYDVKM. The CDR3 spells CASRDGTIGYTF. CDR3 sequence (DNA): TGTGCCAGCAGGGACGGGACAATTGGCTACACCTTC.

CDR3 bases: TGTGCCAGCAGCCAACGCTGCGGGGGGGTAGGGACAGATACGCAGTATTTT. Translated: CASSQRCGGVGTDTQYF. The J gene is TRBJ2-3, the V gene TRBV3-1 (or the pseudogene TRBV3-2); 9 bases agree with TRBD2. From germline, CDR1 is LGHDT and CDR2 YNNKEL (reference sequence). The CDR3 covers 17 residues. The V gene end was trimmed by 2 bases and the J gene end by 3 bases; junction bases not matched to a gene: 9.

The V and J genes are TRBV6-6 and TRBJ1-1; 11 nucleotides line up with TRBD1. The CDR3 has 15 residues. Trimming at V came to 4 bases and at J to 3 bases, leaving 4 bases not matched to a gene. Germline V lookup: CDR1 MNHNY, CDR2 SVGAGI (reference sequence). This chain's CDR3 is CASSFPGQGDTEAFF. CDR3 coding DNA: TGTGCCAGCAGTTTTCCGGGACAGGGGGACACTGAAGCTTTCTTT.

V usage is TRBV24-1 and J usage is TRBJ2-1; TRBD2 matches 9 bases. CDR1 KGHDR and CDR2 SFDVKD come from the germline V gene. The CDR3 extends over 16 amino acids. V trimming: 6 bases; J trimming: 4 bases; junction bases outside the gene matches: 9. The CDR3 DNA reads TGTGCCACCAGTTCGTGGGAAGCGGGGGGTTACAATGAGCAGTTCTTC. Protein product: CATSSWEAGGYNEQFF.

This CDR3 reads CASSQDRGVRELFF. DNA of the CDR3: TGTGCCAGCAGCCAAGACCGAGGTGTCCGGGAGCTGTTTTTT. The chain joins TRBV14 to TRBJ2-2; no firm D call. The CDR3 is 14 residues long. Germline CDR1 is SGHDN and CDR2 is FVKESK. Trimming cost V 0 bases and J 9 bases, with 11 bases left between them. The whole variable domain, filled in from reference TRBV14 and TRBJ2-2, reads EAGVTQFPSHSVIEKGQTVTLRCDPISGHDNLYWYRRVMGKEIKFLLHFVKESKQDESGMPNNRFLAERTGGTYSTLKVQPAELEDSGVYFCASSQDRGVRELFFGEGSRLTVL.

Only one count was recorded for this clone. The chain carries TRBV11-2 and TRBJ1-4; no reliable D call. The CDR3 spans 15 residues. Trimming took 5 bases from V and 7 from J, leaving 17 bases between them. Germline V gives CDR1 SGHAT, CDR2 FQNNGV. The CDR3 DNA follows: TGTGCCAGCAGCAATCTGGGAACGGCGGGTGAAAAACTGTTTTTT. This translates into CASSNLGTAGEKLFF. Looking up the rest from reference TRBV11-2 and TRBJ1-4 gives the full variable domain: EAGVAQSPRYKIIEKRQSVAFWCNPISGHATLYWYQQILGQGPKLLIQFQNNGVVDDSQLPKDRFSAERLKGVDSTLKIQPAKLEDSAVYLCASSNLGTAGEKLFFGSGTQLSVL.

The V and J genes are TRBV6-1 and TRBJ1-3; D unresolved. CDR1 is MNHNS and CDR2 is SASEGT in the germline V gene. The V and J ends lost 3 bases and 7 bases respectively, with 10 bases between them. The CDR3 is 13 residues long. The CDR3: CASSDPGSNTIYF. The CDR3 DNA follows: TGTGCCAGCAGTGACCCCGGGTCTAACACCATATATTTT.